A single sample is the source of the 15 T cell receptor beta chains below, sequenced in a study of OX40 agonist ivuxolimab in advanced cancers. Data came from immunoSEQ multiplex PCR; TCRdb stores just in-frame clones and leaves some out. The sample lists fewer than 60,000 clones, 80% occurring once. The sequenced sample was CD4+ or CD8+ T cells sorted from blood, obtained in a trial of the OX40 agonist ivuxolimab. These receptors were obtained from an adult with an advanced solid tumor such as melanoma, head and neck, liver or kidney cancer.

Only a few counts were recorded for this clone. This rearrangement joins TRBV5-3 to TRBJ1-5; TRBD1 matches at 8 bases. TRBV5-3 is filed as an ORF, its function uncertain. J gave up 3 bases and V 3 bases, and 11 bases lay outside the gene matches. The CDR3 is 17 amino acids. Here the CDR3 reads CARSCLDREEDNQPQHF. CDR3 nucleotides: TGTGCCAGAAGCTGTTTGGACAGGGAAGAGGACAATCAGCCCCAGCATTTT.

CDR3 amino acids: CASSSGGYQETQYF. CDR3 DNA: TGTGCCAGCAGCTCGGGGGGGTACCAAGAGACCCAGTACTTC. The chain is built from TRBV5-4 and TRBJ2-5; TRBD2 matches at 8 bases. This CDR3 spans 14 amino acids. Germline values: CDR1 SGHNT, CDR2 YYREEE (reference sequence). Losses at the gene ends were 3 bases for V and 0 bases for J; bases not matched to a gene: 1. The full variable domain, in which reference TRBV5-4 and TRBJ2-5 provide the parts outside the CDR3, is ETGVTQSPTHLIKTRGQQVTLRCSSQSGHNTVSWYQQALGQGPQFIFQYYREEENGRGNFPPRFSGLQFPNYSSELNVNALELDDSALYLCASSSGGYQETQYFGPGTRLLVL.

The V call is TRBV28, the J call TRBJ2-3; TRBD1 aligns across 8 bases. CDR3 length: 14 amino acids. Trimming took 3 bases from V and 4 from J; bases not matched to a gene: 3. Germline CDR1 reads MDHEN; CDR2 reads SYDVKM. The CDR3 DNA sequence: TGTGCCAGCAGTTTGGGACAGGTCGCAGATACGCAGTATTTT. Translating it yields CASSLGQVADTQYF.

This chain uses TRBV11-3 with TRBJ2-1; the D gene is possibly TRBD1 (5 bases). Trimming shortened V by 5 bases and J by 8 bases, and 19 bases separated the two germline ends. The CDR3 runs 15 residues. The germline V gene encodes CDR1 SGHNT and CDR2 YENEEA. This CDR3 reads CASSLGHRSIDEQFF. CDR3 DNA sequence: TGTGCCAGCAGCCTAGGGCACAGGTCGATCGATGAGCAGTTCTTC.

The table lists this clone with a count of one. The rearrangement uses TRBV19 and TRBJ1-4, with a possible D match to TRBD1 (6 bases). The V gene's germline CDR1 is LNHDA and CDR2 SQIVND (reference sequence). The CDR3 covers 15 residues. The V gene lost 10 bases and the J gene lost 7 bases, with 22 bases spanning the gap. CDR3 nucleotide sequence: TGTGCCACCGAACCGGGGGGGCTAGGAGGTGAAAAACTGTTTTTT. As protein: CATEPGGLGGEKLFF. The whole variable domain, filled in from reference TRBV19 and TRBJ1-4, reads DGGITQSPKYLFRKEGQNVTLSCEQNLNHDAMYWYRQDPGQGLRLIYYSQIVNDFQKGDIAEGYSVSREKKESFPLTVTSAQKNPTAFYLCATEPGGLGGEKLFFGSGTQLSVL.

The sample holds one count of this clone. The CDR3 DNA reads TGTGCCAGCAGCGTATCTGTTGGGGCGAGCTCTGGAAACACCATATATTTT. The encoded protein is CASSVSVGASSGNTIYF. The chain uses TRBV9 and TRBJ1-3, with D perhaps TRBD1 (5 bases). The V end lost 1 base, the J end lost 0 bases, and 14 bases lay between the germline ends. CDR1 is SGDLS and CDR2 is YYNGEE in the germline V gene. CDR3 size: 17 residues.

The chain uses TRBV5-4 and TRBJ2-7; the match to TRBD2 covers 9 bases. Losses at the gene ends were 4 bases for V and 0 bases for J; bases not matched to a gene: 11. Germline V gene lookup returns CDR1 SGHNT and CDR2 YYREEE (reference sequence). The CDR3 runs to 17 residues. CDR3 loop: CASSLTVLAGLSYEQYF. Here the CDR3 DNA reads TGTGCCAGCAGCCTGACCGTACTAGCGGGCCTCTCCTACGAGCAGTACTTC.

The CDR3, as DNA: TGTGCCAGTAGTATCGTAGTCGGGCCAGGGCAGGACACTGAAGCTTTCTTT. Its translation is CASSIVVGPGQDTEAFF. The chain has TRBV19 and TRBJ1-1, with a tentative D call TRBD1 (5 bases). The germline gives CDR1 LNHDA, CDR2 SQIVND (reference sequence). Trimming stripped 3 bases from V and 3 bases from J, with 20 bases between. This CDR3 is built from 17 residues.

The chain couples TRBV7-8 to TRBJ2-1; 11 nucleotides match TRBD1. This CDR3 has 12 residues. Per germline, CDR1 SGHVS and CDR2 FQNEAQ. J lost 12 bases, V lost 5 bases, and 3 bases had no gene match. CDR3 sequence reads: CASSPDRGPQFF. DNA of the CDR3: TGTGCCAGCAGCCCGGACAGGGGGCCGCAGTTCTTC. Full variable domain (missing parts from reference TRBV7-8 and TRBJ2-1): GAGVSQSPRYKVAKRGQDVALRCDPISGHVSLFWYQQALGQGPEFLTYFQNEAQLDKSGLPSDRFFAERPEGSVSTLKIQRTQQEDSAVYLCASSPDRGPQFFGPGTRLTVL.

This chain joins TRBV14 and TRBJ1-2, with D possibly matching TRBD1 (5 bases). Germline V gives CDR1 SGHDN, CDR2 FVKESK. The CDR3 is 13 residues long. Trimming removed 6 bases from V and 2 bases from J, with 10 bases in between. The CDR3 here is CASRGTHNYGYTF. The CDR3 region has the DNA TGTGCCAGCAGAGGGACGCACAACTATGGCTACACCTTC.

In DNA form, the CDR3 reads TGCGCCAGCAGCTTGTCAGGGGCGAATAATTCACCCCTCCACTTT. This gives the protein CASSLSGANNSPLHF. This sequence joins TRBV5-1 and TRBJ1-6; tentative D call: TRBD1 (6 bases). The CDR3 totals 15 residues. CDR1 is SGHRS and CDR2 is YFSETQ in the germline V gene. V lost 1 base and J lost 5, with 10 bases in between. The entire variable domain, with the rest obtained from reference TRBV5-1 and TRBJ1-6, is as follows: KAGVTQTPRYLIKTRGQQVTLSCSPISGHRSVSWYQQTPGQGLQFLFEYFSETQRNKGNFPGRFSGRQFSNSRSEMNVSTLELGDSALYLCASSLSGANNSPLHFGNGTRLTVT.

DNA for the CDR3: TGCGCCAGCAGCCCGAATCCCTCTAGCACAGATACGCAGTATTTT. This sequence encodes CASSPNPSSTDTQYF. V is TRBV5-1 and J is TRBJ2-3, with no clear D. The germline V gene encodes CDR1 SGHRS and CDR2 YFSETQ. V dropped 4 bases and J dropped 0 bases, with 12 bases sitting between them. This CDR3 spans 15 amino acids.

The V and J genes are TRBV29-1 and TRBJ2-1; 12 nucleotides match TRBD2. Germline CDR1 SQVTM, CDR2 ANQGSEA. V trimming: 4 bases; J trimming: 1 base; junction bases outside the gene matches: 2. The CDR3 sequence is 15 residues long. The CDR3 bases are TGCAGCGTTGTAGGACTAGCGGGATCCTACAATGAGCAGTTCTTC. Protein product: CSVVGLAGSYNEQFF.

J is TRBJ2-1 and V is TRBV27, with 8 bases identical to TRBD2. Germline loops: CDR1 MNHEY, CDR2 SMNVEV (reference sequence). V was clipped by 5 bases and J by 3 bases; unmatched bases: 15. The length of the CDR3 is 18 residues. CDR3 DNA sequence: TGTGCCAGCAGTATACGCGACCCGGGACTAGTTTTCTACAATGAGCAGTTCTTC. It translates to CASSIRDPGLVFYNEQFF.

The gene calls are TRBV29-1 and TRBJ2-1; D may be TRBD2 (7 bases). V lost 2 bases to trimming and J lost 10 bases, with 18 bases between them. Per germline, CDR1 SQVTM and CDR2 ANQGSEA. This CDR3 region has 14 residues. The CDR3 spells CSVEIRGEGGEQFF. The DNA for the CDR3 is TGCAGCGTTGAAATTCGGGGCGAGGGGGGGGAGCAGTTCTTC.